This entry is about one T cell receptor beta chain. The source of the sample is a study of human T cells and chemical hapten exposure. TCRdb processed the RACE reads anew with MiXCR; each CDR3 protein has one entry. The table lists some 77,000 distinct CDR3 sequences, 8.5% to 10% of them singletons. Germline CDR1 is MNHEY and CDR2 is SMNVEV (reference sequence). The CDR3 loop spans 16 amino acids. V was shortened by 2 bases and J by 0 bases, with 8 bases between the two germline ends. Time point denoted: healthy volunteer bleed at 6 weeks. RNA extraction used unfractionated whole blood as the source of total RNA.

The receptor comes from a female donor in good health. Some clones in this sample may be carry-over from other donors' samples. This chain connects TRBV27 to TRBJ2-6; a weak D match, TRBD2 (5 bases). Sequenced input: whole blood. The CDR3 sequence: CASSLRAGSGANVLTF. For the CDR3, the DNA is TGTGCCAGCAGTTTAAGGGCGGGCTCTGGGGCCAACGTCCTGACTTTC. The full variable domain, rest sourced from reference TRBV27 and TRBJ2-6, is EAQVTQNPRYLITVTGKKLTVTCSQNMNHEYMSWYRQDPGLGLRQIYYSMNVEVTDKGDVPEGYKVSRKEKRNFPLILESPSPNQTSLYFCASSLRAGSGANVLTFGAGSRLTVL.